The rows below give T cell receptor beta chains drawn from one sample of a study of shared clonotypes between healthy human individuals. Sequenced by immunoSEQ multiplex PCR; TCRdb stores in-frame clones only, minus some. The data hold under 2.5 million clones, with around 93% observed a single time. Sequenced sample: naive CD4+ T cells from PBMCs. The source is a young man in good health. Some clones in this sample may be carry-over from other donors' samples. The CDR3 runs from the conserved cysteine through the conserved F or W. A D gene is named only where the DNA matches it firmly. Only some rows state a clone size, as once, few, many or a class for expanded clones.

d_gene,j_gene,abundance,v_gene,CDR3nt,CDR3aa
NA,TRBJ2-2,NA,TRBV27,TGTGCCAGCAGTTTAGCTAGCAGCAACACCGGGGAGCTGTTTTTT,CASSLASSNTGELFF
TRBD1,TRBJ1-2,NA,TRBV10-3,TGTGCCATCAGTGGGACAGGGGGCGGTGGCTACACCTTC,CAISGTGGGGYTF
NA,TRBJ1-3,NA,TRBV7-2,TGTGCCAGCAGCTTAGGGGGGCGGGGAAACACCATATATTTT,CASSLGGRGNTIYF
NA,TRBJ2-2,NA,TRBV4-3,TGCGCCAGCAGCCGGCCCCTCGGTAGCGAGACCGGGGAGCTGTTTTTT,CASSRPLGSETGELFF
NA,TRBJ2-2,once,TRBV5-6,TGTGCCAGCAGCCTGGGTATGGACACCGGGGAGCTGTTTTTT,CASSLGMDTGELFF
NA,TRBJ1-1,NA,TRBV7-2,TGTGCCAGCAGCTTATTACAGGGCCACACTGAAGCTTTCTTT,CASSLLQGHTEAFF
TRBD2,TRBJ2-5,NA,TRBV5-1,TGCGCCAGCCGATCGTCTAGCGGGGGGAATTCGGCCCAGTACTTC,CASRSSSGGNSAQYF
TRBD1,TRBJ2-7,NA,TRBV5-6,TGTGCCAGCAGCTTACAGGGGCGAATTGGCGAGCAGTACTTC,CASSLQGRIGEQYF
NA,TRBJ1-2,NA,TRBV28,TGTGCCAGCAGTCCCCAACGTTGGGGCGCGTACTATGGCTACACCTTC,CASSPQRWGAYYGYTF
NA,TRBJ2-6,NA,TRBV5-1,TGCGCCAGCATGTATGGGGGATCTGGGGCCAACGTCCTGACTTTC,CASMYGGSGANVLTF
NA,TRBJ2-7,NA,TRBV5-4,TGTGCCAGCAGCTTGAAGGGAACCTACGAGCAGTACTTC,CASSLKGTYEQYF
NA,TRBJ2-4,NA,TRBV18,TGTGCCAGCTCGTTAAGGGACTCTCCCAACATTCAGTACTTC,CASSLRDSPNIQYF
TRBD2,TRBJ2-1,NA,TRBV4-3,TGCGCCAGCAGCCAAGACCACGTAGCGGGATATGAGCAGTTCTTC,CASSQDHVAGYEQFF
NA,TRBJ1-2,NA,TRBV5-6,TGTGCCAGCAGCTTGGGGTTACCCTTCTATGGCTACACCTTC,CASSLGLPFYGYTF
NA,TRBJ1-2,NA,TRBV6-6,TGTGCCCTCATGGGGGGAAGAGAGGGAAGGTATGGCTACACCTTC,CALMGGREGRYGYTF
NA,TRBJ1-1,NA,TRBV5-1,TGCGCCAGCAGCTTGGTAGGGCGCGTCGTGGCCGAAGCTTTCTTT,CASSLVGRVVAEAFF
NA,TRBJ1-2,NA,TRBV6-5,TGTGCCAGCAGCCCCAAGGGAGCCAACTATGGCTACACCTTC,CASSPKGANYGYTF
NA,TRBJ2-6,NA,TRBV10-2,TGCGCCAGCACTACCGGCAGGGTGAACTCTGGGGCCAACGTCCTGACTTTC,CASTTGRVNSGANVLTF
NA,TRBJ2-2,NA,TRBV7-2,TGTGCCAGCAGCCGTGACGGCCGCCCCGGGGAGCTGTTTTTT,CASSRDGRPGELFF
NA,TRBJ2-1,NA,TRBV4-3,TGCGCCAGCAGCCAAGATCTGGACCTAAGCTCCTACAATGAGCAGTTCTTC,CASSQDLDLSSYNEQFF
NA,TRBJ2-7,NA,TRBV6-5,TGTGCCAGCAGTTACGGGAGGGGGGTCACCTACGAGCAGTACTTC,CASSYGRGVTYEQYF
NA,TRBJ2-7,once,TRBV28,TGTGCCAGCACCAAACAGGGCTACGAGCAGTACTTC,CASTKQGYEQYF
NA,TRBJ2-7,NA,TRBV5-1,TGCGCCAGCAGCTTACCGGGGGCAGACGAGCAGTACTTC,CASSLPGADEQYF
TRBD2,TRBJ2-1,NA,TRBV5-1,TGCGCCAGCAGACGAAAGCGGGAGGTCAATGAAGAGCAGTTCTTC,CASRRKREVNEEQFF
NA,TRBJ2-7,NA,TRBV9,TGTGCCAGCAGCGCCACCGGGACACAACTCTCCGAGCAGTACTTC,CASSATGTQLSEQYF
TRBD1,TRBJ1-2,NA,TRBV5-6,TGTGCCAGCAGCTTAGGGGACAGGGGTTTCTATGGCTACACCTTC,CASSLGDRGFYGYTF